This T cell receptor beta chain was recovered during a study of blood T cell repertoires in COVID-19. On the study more broadly: Acute-phase and convalescent COVID-19 samples originated in the United States, Italy and Spain. T cells, B-cell-depleted T cells, or PBMCs supplied cDNA or gDNA.

Unmatched junction bases numbered 7, after V lost 4 bases and J lost 2 bases. The CDR3 is 15 amino acids. CDR1 MDHEN and CDR2 SYDVKM come from the germline V gene. Original processing notes: By means of reference gene primer amplification, nucleated cell counts were estimated. The repertoire was sequenced with immunoSEQ multiplex PCR; TCRdb's copy has only in-frame clones and lacks some. V, J and clone size were drawn from that table, and D and trimming were deduced from the DNA. Of 60,000 or so clones in the sample, more than 75% were seen once. The material sequenced was peripheral blood. The clonotype originates from a man in his sixties with active or convalescent COVID-19. The chain joins TRBV28 to TRBJ1-1; 7 positions agree with TRBD1. The CDR3 spells CASSSTGVLNTEAFF. For the CDR3, the DNA is TGTGCCAGCAGTTCCACAGGGGTCCTCAACACTGAAGCTTTCTTT.